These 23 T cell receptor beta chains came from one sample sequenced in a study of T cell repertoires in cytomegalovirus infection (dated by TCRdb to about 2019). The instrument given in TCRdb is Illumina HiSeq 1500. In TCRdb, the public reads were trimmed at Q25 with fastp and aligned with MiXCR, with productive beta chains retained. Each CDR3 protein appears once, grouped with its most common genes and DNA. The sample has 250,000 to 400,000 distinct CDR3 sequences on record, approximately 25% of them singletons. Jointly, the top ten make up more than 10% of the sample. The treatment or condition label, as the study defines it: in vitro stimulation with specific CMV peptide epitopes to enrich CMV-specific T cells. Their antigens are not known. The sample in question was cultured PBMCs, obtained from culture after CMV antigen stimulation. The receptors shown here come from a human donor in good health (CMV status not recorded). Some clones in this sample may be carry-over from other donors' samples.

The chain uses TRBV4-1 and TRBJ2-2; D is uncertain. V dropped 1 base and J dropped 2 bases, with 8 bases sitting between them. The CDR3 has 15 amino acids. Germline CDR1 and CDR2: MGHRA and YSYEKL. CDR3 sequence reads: CASSQGGFNTGELFF. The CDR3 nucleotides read TGCGCCAGCAGCCAAGGCGGATTTAACACCGGGGAGCTGTTTTTT.

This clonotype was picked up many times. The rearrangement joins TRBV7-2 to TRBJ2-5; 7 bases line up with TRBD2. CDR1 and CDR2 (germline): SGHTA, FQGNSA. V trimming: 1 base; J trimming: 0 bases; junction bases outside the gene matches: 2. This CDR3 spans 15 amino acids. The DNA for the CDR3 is TGTGCCAGCAGCTTAGACGGGAGGTACCAAGAGACCCAGTACTTC. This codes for CASSLDGRYQETQYF.

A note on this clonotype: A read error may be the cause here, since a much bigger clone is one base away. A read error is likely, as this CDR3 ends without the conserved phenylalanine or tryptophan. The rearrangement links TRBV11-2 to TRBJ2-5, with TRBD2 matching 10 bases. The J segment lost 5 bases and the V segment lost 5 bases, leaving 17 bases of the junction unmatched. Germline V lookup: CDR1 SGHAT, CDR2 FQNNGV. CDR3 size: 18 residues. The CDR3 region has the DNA TGTGCCAGCAGCCTCCCCGCGGGACTAGCGCCGCCCGGGGAGACCCAGTACTTA. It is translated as CASSLPAGLAPPGETQYL.

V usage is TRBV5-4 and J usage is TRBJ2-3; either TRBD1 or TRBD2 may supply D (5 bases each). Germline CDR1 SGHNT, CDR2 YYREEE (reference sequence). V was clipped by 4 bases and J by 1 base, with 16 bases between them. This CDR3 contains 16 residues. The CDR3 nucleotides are TGTGCCAGCAGCCCCCGGCAGACAGCGGGCACAGATACGCAGTATTTT. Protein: CASSPRQTAGTDTQYF. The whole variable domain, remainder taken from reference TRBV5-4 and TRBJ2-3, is ETGVTQSPTHLIKTRGQQVTLRCSSQSGHNTVSWYQQALGQGPQFIFQYYREEENGRGNFPPRFSGLQFPNYSSELNVNALELDDSALYLCASSPRQTAGTDTQYFGPGTRLTVL.

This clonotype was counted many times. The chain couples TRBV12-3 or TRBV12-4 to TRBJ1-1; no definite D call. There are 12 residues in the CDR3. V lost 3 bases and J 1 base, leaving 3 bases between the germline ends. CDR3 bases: TGTGCCAGCAGTTTCTCGAACACTGAAGCTTTCTTT. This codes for CASSFSNTEAFF.

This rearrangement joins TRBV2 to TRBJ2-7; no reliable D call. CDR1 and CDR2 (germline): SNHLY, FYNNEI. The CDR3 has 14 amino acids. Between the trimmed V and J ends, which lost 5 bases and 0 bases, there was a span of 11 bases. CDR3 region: CASSRDLSSYEQYV. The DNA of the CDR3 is TGTGCCAGCAGTAGGGATCTCAGCTCCTACGAGCAGTACGTC.

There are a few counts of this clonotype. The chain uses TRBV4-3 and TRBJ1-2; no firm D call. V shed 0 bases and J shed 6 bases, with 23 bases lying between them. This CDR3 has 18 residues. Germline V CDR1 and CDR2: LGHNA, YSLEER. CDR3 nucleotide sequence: TGCGCCAGCAGCCAAGAACTGGGGTGGAGCGGGCAGGTGAATGGCTACACCTTC. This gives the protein CASSQELGWSGQVNGYTF.

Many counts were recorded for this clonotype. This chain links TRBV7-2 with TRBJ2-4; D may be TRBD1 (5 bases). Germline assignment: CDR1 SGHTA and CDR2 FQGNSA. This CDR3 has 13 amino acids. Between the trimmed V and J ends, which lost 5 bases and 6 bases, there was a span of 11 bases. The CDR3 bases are TGTGCCAGCAGCCCCCACCAGGGAAACATTCAGTACTTC. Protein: CASSPHQGNIQYF.

DNA of the CDR3: TGTGCCAGCAGATCCCCCACTGAAGCTTTCTTT. Translation gives CASRSPTEAFF. The rearrangement links TRBV6-8 to TRBJ1-1; D call uncertain. This CDR3 spans 11 amino acids. Germline loops: CDR1 MNHGY, CDR2 SAAAGT. The germline V and J ends were trimmed by 6 bases and 4 bases, with 6 bases remaining between them.

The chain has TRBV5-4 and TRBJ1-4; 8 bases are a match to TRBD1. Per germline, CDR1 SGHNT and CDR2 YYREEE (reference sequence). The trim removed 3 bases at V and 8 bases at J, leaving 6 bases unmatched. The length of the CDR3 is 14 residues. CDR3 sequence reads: CASSSGDRQEKLFF. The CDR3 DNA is TGTGCCAGCAGCTCGGGGGACAGGCAGGAAAAACTGTTTTTT.

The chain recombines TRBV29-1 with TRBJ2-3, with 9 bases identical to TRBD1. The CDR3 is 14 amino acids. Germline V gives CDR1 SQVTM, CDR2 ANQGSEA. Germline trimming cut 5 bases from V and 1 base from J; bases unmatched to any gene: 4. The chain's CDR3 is CSVSRTGGTDTQYF. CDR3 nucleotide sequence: TGCAGCGTTTCGAGGACAGGGGGCACAGATACGCAGTATTTT.

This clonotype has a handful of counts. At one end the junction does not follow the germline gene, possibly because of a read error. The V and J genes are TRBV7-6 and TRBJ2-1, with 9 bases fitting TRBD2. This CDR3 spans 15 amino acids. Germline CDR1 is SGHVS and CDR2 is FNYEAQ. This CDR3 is CASSLYSGRENEQFF. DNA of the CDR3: TGTGCTAGCAGCTTGTATAGCGGGAGAGAGAATGAGCAGTTCTTC. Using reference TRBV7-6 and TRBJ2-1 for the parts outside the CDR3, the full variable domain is GAGVSQSPRYKVTKRGQDVALRCDPISGHVSLYWYRQALGQGPEFLTYFNYEAQQDKSGLPNDRFSAERPEGSISTLTIQRTEQRDSAMYRCASSLYSGRENEQFFGPGTRLTVL.

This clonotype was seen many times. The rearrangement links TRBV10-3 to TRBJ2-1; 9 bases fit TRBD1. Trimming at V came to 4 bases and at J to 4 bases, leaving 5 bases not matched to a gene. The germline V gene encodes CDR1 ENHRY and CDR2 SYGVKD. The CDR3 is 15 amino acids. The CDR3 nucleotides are TGTGCCATCAGTGGGCCGGGACAGGGATACAATGAGCAGTTCTTC. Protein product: CAISGPGQGYNEQFF.

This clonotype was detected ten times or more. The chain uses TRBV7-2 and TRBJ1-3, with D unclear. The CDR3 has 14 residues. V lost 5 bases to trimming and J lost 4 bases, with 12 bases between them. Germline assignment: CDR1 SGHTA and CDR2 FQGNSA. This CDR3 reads CASSVSLKGNTIYF. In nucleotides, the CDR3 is TGTGCCAGCAGCGTAAGCCTGAAGGGAAACACCATATATTTT.

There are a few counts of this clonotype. Here the CDR3 reads CATSRDWGPQQFF. In nucleotides, the CDR3 is TGTGCCACCAGCAGAGATTGGGGACCCCAGCAGTTCTTC. The V gene is TRBV15, the J gene TRBJ2-1; D tentatively fits TRBD1 or TRBD2 (5 bases each). CDR3 length equals 13 residues. Germline loops: CDR1 LNHNV, CDR2 YYDKDF (reference sequence). The ends were cut back, 0 bases at V and 11 bases at J, with 11 bases in the middle.

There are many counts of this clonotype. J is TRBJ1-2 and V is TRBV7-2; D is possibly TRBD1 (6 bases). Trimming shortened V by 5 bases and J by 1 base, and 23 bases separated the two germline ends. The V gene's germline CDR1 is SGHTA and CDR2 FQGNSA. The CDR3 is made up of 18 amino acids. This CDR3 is CASSLPPRDTVLNYGYTF. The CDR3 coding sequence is TGTGCCAGCAGCCTCCCGCCCCGGGACACCGTTCTTAACTATGGCTACACCTTC.

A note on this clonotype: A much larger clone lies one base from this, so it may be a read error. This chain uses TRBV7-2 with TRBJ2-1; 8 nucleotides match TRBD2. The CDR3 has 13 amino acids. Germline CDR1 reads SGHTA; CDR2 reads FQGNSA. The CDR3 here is CASSTNRREALYF. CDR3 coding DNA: TGTGCCAGCAGCACAAATCGGCGGGAGGCTCTTTACTTC.

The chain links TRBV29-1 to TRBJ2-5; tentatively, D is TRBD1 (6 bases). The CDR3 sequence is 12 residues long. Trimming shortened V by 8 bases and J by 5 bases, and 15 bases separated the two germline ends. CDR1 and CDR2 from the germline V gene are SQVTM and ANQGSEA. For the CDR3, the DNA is TGCAGCCTCACAGGGTTTCGGGAGACCCAGTACTTC. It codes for CSLTGFRETQYF.

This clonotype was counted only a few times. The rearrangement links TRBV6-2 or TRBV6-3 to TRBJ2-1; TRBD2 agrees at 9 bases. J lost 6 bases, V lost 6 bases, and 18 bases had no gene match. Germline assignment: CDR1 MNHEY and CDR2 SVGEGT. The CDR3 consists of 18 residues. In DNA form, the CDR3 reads TGTGCCAGCAGCCCCTCGGGGTCGGCGGGAGGGCCGGGCAATGAGCAGTTCTTC. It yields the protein CASSPSGSAGGPGNEQFF.

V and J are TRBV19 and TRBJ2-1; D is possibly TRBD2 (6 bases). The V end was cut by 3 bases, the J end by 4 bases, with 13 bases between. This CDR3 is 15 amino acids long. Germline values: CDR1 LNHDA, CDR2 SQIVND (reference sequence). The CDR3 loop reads CASSMGSGQYNEQFF. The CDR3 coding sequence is TGTGCCAGTAGTATGGGTAGCGGACAATACAATGAGCAGTTCTTC.

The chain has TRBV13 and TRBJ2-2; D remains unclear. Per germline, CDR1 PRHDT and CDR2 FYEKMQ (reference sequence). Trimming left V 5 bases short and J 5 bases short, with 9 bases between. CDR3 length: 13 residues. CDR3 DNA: TGTGCCAGCAGCCCACGGCTGACCGGGGAGCTGTTTTTT. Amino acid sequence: CASSPRLTGELFF.

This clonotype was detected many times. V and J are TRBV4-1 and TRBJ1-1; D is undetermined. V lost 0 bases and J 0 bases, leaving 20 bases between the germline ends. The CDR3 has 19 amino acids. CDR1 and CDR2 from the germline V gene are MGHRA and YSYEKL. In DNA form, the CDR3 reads TGCGCCAGCAGCCAAGATTTTCGGGATGCGGCAAACATGAACACTGAAGCTTTCTTT. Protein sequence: CASSQDFRDAANMNTEAFF.

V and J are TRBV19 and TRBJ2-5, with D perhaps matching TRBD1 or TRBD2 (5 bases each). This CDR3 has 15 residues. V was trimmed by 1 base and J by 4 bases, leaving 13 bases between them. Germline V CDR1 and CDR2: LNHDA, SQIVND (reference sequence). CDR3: CASSIGGNGGETQYF. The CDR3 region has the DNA TGTGCCAGTAGTATAGGGGGGAATGGGGGAGAGACCCAGTACTTC.